These 9 T cell receptor beta chains share one sample of origin, sequenced in a study of OX40 agonist ivuxolimab in advanced cancers. TCRdb's table, derived via immunoSEQ multiplex PCR, lists solely in-frame clones and lacks some. The sample lists roughly 60,000 clones, about 89% occurring once. This sample comprised CD4+ or CD8+ T cells sorted from blood, obtained in a trial of the OX40 agonist ivuxolimab. All receptors derive from an adult with an advanced solid tumor such as melanoma, head and neck, liver or kidney cancer.

The chain uses TRBV19 and TRBJ2-5; 8 bases agree with TRBD2. The V and J ends lost 3 bases and 5 bases, in that order; junction bases with no gene match: 8. The CDR3 contains 15 residues. Per the germline V gene, CDR1 is LNHDA and CDR2 is SQIVND (reference sequence). The CDR3 sequence: CASSIGTSGWETQYF. The DNA of the CDR3 is TGTGCCAGTAGTATCGGAACTAGCGGATGGGAGACCCAGTACTTC.

The chain employs TRBV11-2 and TRBJ2-6, with D maybe TRBD1 (6 bases). The V end was cut by 1 base, the J end by 4 bases, with 11 bases between. Germline lookup yields CDR1 SGHAT and CDR2 FQNNGV. The CDR3 contains 16 residues. CDR3: CASSLVGARGANVLTF. CDR3 coding DNA: TGTGCCAGCAGCTTAGTGGGGGCGCGAGGGGCCAACGTCCTGACTTTC.

V usage is TRBV6-5 and J usage is TRBJ2-5; the D is unclear. Per the germline V gene, CDR1 is MNHEY and CDR2 is SVGAGI. The V and J ends lost 2 bases and 14 bases respectively, with 21 bases between them. CDR3 length equals 14 residues. As DNA, the CDR3 is TGTGCCAGCAGTTACCGATCAACTACACCGAGCCTATACTTC. It codes for CASSYRSTTPSLYF.

V is TRBV5-8 and J is TRBJ2-1; maybe TRBD2 (6 bases). The CDR3 consists of 15 residues. CDR1 and CDR2 from the germline V gene are SGHTS and YDEGEE. V lost 0 bases, J lost 6 bases, and 13 bases lay in between. The DNA of the CDR3 is TGTGCCAGCAGCTTGGTGAGACTAGGAGTCAATGAGCAGTTCTTC. It yields the protein CASSLVRLGVNEQFF.

The chain recombines TRBV10-3 with TRBJ2-1; D tentatively fits TRBD1 or TRBD2 (5 bases each). Germline lookup yields CDR1 ENHRY and CDR2 SYGVKD. Trimming stripped 4 bases from V and 10 bases from J, with 8 bases between. The CDR3 is 11 residues long. CDR3 coding DNA: TGTGCCATCAGTGCCCGGGACGAGCAGTTCTTC. Its translation is CAISARDEQFF.

The rearrangement joins TRBV5-5 to TRBJ1-2, with 12 bases that match TRBD1. The germline CDR1 and CDR2 sequences are SGHKS and YYEKEE (reference sequence). CDR3 length equals 17 residues. J was trimmed by 2 bases and V by 4 bases; bases with no gene match: 9. The CDR3 sequence is CASSPGTGGSPNYGYTF. As DNA, the CDR3 is TGTGCCAGCAGCCCCGGGACAGGGGGCTCGCCCAACTATGGCTACACCTTC.

The rearrangement links TRBV18 to TRBJ2-2; TRBD2 matches 8 bases. The CDR3 runs 16 residues. The V gene end was trimmed by 2 bases and the J gene end by 7 bases; junction bases not matched to a gene: 9. CDR1 KGHSH and CDR2 LQKENI come from the germline V gene. This chain's CDR3 is CASSPSEAGVGGELFF. CDR3 DNA sequence: TGTGCCAGCTCACCAAGCGAAGCGGGAGTAGGCGGGGAGCTGTTTTTT.

The chain uses TRBV15 and TRBJ1-5; 9 nucleotides line up with TRBD1. V lost 0 bases, J lost 4 bases, and 4 bases stayed unmatched. The germline CDR1 and CDR2 sequences are LNHNV and YYDKDF (reference sequence). This CDR3 is 16 amino acids long. CDR3 sequence reads: CATSRDRGTGNQPQHF. CDR3 nucleotides: TGTGCCACCAGCAGAGATCGGGGGACAGGGAATCAGCCCCAGCATTTT.

This sequence joins TRBV29-1 and TRBJ1-5; D unresolved. Germline loops: CDR1 SQVTM, CDR2 ANQGSEA. The CDR3 runs to 12 residues. V lost 4 bases to trimming and J lost 3 bases, with 7 bases between them. CDR3 residues: CSVVINNQPQHF. The CDR3 nucleotides are TGCAGCGTTGTGATTAACAATCAGCCCCAGCATTTT.